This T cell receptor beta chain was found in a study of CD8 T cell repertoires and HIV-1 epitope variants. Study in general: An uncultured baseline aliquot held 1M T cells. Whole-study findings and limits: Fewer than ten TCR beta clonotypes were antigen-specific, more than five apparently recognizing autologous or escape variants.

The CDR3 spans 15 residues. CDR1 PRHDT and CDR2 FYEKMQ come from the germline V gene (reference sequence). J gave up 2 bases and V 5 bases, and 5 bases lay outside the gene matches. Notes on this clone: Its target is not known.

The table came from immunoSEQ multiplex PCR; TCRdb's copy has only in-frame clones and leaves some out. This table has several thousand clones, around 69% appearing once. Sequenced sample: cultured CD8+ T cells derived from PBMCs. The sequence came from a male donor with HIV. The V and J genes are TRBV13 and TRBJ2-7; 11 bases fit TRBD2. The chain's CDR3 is CASSDGSGGAYEQYF. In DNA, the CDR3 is TGTGCCAGCAGCGACGGTAGCGGGGGGGCCTACGAGCAGTACTTC.